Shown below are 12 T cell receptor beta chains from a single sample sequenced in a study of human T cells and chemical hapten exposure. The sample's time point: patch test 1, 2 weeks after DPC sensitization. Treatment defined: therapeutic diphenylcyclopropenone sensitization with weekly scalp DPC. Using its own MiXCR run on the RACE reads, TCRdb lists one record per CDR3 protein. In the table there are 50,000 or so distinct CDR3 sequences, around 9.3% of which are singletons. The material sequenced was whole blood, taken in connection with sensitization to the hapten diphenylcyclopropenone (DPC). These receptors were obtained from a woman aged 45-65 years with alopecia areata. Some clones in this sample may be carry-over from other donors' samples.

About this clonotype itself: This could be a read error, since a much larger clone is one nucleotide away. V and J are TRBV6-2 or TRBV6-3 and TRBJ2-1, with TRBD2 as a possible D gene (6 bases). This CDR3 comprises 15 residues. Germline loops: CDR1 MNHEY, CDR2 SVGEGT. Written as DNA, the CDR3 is TGTGCCAGCAGTTACAGGGACTTCTCCTGCAATGAGCAGTTCTTC. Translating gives CASSYRDFSCNEQFF.

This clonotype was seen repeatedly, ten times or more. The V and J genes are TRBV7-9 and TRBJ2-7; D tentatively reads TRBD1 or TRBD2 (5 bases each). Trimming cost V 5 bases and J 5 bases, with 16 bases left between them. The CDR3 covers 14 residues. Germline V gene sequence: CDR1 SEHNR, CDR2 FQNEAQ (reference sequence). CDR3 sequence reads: CASSIGTPGHEQYF. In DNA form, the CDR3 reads TGTGCCAGCAGCATCGGGACCCCGGGCCACGAGCAGTACTTC.

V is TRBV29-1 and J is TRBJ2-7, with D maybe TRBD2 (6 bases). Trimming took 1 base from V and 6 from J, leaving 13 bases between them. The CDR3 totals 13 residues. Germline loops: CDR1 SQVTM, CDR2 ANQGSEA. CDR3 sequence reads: CSVEGGGGVEQYF. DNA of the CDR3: TGCAGCGTTGAAGGGGGCGGCGGGGTCGAGCAGTACTTC.

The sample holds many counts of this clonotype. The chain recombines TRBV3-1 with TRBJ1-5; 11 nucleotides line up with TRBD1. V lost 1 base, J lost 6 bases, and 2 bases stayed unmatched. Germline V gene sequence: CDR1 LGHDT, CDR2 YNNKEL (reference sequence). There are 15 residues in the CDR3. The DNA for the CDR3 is TGTGCCAGCAGCCAAGGGACAGGGGGCACTCAGCCCCAGCATTTT. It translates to CASSQGTGGTQPQHF. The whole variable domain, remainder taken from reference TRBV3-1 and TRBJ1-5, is DTAVSQTPKYLVTQMGNDKSIKCEQNLGHDTMYWYKQDSKKFLKIMFSYNNKELIINETVPNRFSPKSPDKAHLNLHINSLELGDSAVYFCASSQGTGGTQPQHFGDGTRLSIL.

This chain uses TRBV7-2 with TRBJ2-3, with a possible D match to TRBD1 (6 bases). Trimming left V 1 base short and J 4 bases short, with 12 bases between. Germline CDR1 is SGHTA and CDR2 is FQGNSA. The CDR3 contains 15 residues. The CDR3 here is CASSLGSGAADTQYF. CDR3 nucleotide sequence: TGTGCCAGCAGCTTAGGCTCAGGGGCGGCAGATACGCAGTATTTT. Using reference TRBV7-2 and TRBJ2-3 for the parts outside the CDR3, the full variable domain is GAGVSQSPSNKVTEKGKDVELRCDPISGHTALYWYRQSLGQGLEFLIYFQGNSAPDKSGLPSDRFSAERTGGSVSTLTIQRTQQEDSAVYLCASSLGSGAADTQYFGPGTRLTVL.

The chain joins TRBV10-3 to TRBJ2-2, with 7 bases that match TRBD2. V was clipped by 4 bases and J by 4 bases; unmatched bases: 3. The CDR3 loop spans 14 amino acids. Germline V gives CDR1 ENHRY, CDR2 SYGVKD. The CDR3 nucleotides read TGTGCCATCAGTGCGGGGGGACCCACCGGGGAGCTGTTTTTT. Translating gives CAISAGGPTGELFF.

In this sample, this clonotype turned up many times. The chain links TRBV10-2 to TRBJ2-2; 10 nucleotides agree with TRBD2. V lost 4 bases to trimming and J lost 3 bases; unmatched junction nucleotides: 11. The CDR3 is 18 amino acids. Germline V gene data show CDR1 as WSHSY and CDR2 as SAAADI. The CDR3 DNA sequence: TGCGCCAGCAGTGTAAAACTAGCGGGAAGGTCGCACACCGGGGAGCTGTTTTTT. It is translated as CASSVKLAGRSHTGELFF.

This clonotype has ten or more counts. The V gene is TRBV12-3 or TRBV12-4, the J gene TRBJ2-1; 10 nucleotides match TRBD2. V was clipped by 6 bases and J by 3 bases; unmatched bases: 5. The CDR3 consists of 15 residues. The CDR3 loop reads CASRLTSGNYNEQFF. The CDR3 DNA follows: TGTGCCAGCAGGCTAACTAGCGGGAACTACAATGAGCAGTTCTTC.

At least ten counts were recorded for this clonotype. Written as DNA, the CDR3 is TGTGCCAGCAGCCAGCCTGGGGGACTCGAGCAGTACTTC. This gives the protein CASSQPGGLEQYF. The V call is TRBV4-2, the J call TRBJ2-7; D is possibly TRBD2 (6 bases). V was pared by 3 bases and J by 6 bases, with 12 bases between. CDR1 LGHNA and CDR2 YNFKEQ come from the germline V gene. The CDR3 length is 13 residues.

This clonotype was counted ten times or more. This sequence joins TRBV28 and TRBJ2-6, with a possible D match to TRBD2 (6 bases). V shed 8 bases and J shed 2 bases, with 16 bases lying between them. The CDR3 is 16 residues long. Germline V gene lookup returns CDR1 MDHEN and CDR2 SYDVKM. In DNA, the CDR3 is TGTGCCAGCGCGGGCCCCTGGGAGGCTGGGGCCAACGTCCTGACTTTC. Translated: CASAGPWEAGANVLTF. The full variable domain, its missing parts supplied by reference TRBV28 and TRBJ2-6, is DVKVTQSSRYLVKRTGEKVFLECVQDMDHENMFWYRQDPGLGLRLIYFSYDVKMKEKGDIPEGYSVSREKKERFSLILESASTNQTSMYLCASAGPWEAGANVLTFGAGSRLTVL.

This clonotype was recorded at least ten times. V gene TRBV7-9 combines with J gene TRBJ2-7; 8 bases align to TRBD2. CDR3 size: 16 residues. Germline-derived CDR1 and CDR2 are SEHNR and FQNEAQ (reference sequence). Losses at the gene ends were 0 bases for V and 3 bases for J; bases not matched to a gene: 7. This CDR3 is CASSLALGLAFYEQYF. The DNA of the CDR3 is TGTGCCAGCAGCTTAGCGCTAGGACTAGCCTTCTACGAGCAGTACTTC.

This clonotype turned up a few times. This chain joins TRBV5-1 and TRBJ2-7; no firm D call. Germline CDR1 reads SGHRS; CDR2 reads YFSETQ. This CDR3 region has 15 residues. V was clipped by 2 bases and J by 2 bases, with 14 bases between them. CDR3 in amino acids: CASSLGPGITYEQYF. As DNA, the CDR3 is TGCGCCAGCAGCTTAGGGCCAGGAATTACCTACGAGCAGTACTTC. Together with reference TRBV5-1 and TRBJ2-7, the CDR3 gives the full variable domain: KAGVTQTPRYLIKTRGQQVTLSCSPISGHRSVSWYQQTPGQGLQFLFEYFSETQRNKGNFPGRFSGRQFSNSRSEMNVSTLELGDSALYLCASSLGPGITYEQYFGPGTRLTVT.